What follows is one T cell receptor (beta chain) and its context. Its target is not known. The data belong to a study of cytomegalovirus exposure and HLA in healthy donors. The study, taken as a whole, reports: 87-base-pair reads could not separate some V segments, including TRBV6-2 and TRBV6-3. Most subjects had HLA-A and HLA-B alleles reportedly predicted accurately by TCR beta sequences.

This CDR3 is 17 amino acids long. CDR1 is MNHEY, CDR2 SMNVEV, per germline (reference sequence). Donors were nominally healthy when sampled, though unrecorded immune exposures were likely. Researchers ran the PCR with 60 Vbeta and 13 Jbeta primers. Some clones are missing from TCRdb's copy, which holds only in-frame ones; the method was immunoSEQ multiplex PCR. The sample lists approximately 100,000 clones; around two thirds were seen once. This chain joins TRBV27 and TRBJ2-5; TRBD1 matches at 9 bases. The J call is in doubt because the DNA end fits TRBJ2-7 better. The sample consisted of PBMCs. The sequence was obtained from a woman aged 45-65 years in good health and CMV-seronegative. In nucleotides, the CDR3 is TGTGCCAGCAGTTTATCACCGGGACAGGGAGGAACCTACGAGCAGTACTTC. Protein product: CASSLSPGQGGTYEQYF.